This T cell receptor beta chain was retrieved from a study of identifying expanded T cells in peripheral blood. Broader study findings: Variance in clone template counts between approximately 2-week samples significantly increased with total template count across all healthy donors. Differentially abundant clones: approximately 1.3 between replicates, approximately 15 at roughly 13 days, 19 at four.

Collection occurred without any documented infections or immune events in donors. Generated by immunoSEQ multiplex PCR, the TCRdb table keeps only in-frame clones and is missing some. The table records about 130,000 clones, about 86% of them present only once. Trimming at V came to 4 bases and at J to 1 base, leaving 5 bases not matched to a gene. CDR1 is SGHNT, CDR2 YYREEE, per germline (reference sequence). This CDR3 is 15 amino acids long. This clone appeared a single time. Antigen unknown. V usage is TRBV5-4 and J usage is TRBJ2-3, with 8 positions matching TRBD2. The sequence was collected from a person aged 18 to 70 in good health. Source material: blood. For the CDR3, the DNA is TGTGCCAGCAGCCGAAGCGGGAGCGGCACAGATACGCAGTATTTT. It encodes CASSRSGSGTDTQYF.